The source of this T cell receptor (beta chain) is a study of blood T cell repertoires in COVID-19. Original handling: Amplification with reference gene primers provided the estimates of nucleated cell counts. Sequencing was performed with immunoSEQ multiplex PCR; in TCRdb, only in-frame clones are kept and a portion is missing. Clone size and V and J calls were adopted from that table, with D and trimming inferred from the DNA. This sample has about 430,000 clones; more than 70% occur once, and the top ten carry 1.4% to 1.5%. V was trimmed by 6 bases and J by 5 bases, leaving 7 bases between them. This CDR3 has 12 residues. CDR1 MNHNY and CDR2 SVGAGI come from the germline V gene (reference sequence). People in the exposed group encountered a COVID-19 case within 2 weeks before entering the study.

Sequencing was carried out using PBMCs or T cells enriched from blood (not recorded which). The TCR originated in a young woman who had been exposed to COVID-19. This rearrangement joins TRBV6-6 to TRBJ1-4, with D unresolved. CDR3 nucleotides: TGTGCCAGCAGGAGCTTGAATGAAAAACTGTTTTTT. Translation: CASRSLNEKLFF.